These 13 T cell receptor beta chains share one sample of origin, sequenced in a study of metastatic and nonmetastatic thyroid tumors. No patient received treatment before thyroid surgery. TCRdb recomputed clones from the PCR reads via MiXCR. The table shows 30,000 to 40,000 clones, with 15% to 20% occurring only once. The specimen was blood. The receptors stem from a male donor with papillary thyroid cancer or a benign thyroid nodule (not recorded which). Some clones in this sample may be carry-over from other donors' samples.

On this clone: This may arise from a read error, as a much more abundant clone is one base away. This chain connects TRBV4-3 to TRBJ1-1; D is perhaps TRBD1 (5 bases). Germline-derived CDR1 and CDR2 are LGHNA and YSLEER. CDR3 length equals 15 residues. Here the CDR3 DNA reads TGCGCCAGCAGCCAAGAAGGACACCTGAACACTGGAGCTTTCTTT. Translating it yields CASSQEGHLNTGAFF.

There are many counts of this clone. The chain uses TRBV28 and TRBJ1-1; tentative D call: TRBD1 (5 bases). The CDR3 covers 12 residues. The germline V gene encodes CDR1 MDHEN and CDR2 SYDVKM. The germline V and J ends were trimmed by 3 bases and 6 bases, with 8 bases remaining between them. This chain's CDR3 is CASSFMGAEAFF. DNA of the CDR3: TGTGCCAGCAGTTTTATGGGGGCTGAAGCTTTCTTT.

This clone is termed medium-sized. Here the CDR3 reads CASSPSPVSVLTF. The DNA of the CDR3 is TGTGCCAGCAGTCCCTCCCCAGTTAGCGTCCTGACTTTC. The V gene is TRBV28, the J gene TRBJ2-6; D gene unclear. The V end was cut by 5 bases, the J end by 12 bases, with 14 bases between. CDR1 and CDR2 from the germline V gene are MDHEN and SYDVKM. This CDR3 is 13 amino acids long.

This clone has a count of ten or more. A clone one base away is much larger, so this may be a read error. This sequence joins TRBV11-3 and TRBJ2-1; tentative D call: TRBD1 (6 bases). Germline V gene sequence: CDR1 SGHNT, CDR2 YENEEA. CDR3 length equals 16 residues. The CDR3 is CASSTDEQGNYNERFF. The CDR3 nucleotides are TGTGCCAGCAGCACTGACGAACAGGGTAACTACAATGAGCGGTTCTTC. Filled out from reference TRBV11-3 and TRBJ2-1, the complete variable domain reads EAGVVQSPRYKIIEKKQPVAFWCNPISGHNTLYWYLQNLGQGPELLIRYENEEAVDDSQLPKDRFSAERLKGVDSTLKIQPAELGDSAVYLCASSTDEQGNYNERFFGPGTRLTVL.

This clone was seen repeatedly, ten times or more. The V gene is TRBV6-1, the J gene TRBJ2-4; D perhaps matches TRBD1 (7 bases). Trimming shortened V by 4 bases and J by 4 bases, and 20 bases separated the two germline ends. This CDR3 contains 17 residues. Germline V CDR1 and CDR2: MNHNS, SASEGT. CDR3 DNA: TGTGCCAGCAGTGTTTGGGGGGATCCGGGACAGAAAAACATTCAGTACTTC. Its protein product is CASSVWGDPGQKNIQYF.

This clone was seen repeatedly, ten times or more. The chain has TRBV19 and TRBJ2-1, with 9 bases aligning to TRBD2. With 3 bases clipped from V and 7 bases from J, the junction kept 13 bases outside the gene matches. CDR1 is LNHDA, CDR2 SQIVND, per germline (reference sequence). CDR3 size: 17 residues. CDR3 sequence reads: CASSIRVQAGGFNEQFF. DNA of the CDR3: TGTGCCAGTAGTATCAGAGTTCAAGCGGGAGGTTTTAATGAGCAGTTCTTC.

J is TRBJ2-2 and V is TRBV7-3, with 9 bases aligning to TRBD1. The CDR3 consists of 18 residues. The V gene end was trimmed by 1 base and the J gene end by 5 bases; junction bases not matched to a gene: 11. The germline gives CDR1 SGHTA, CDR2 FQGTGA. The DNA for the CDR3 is TGTGCCAGCAGCTTAAAGTCCTGGACAGGGGTAGGTACCGGGGAGCTGTTTTTT. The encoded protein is CASSLKSWTGVGTGELFF. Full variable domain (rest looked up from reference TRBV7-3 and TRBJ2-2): GAGVSQTPSNKVTEKGKYVELRCDPISGHTALYWYRQSLGQGPEFLIYFQGTGAADDSGLPNDRFFAVRPEGSVSTLKIQRTERGDSAVYLCASSLKSWTGVGTGELFFGEGSRLTVL.

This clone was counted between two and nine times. CDR3 nucleotides: TGTGCCAGCAGCTTAGCTCGGATCCAAGAGACCCAGTACTTC. Translation gives CASSLARIQETQYF. The chain couples TRBV11-1 to TRBJ2-5, with D uncertain. Trimming removed 0 bases from V and 1 base from J, with 6 bases in between. CDR1 SGHAT and CDR2 FQDESV come from the germline V gene (reference sequence). The CDR3 loop spans 14 amino acids.

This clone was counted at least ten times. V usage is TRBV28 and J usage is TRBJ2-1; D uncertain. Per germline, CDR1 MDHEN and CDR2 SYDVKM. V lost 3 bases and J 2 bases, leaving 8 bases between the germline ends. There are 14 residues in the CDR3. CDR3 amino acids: CASSFGQTYNEQFF. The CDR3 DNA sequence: TGTGCCAGCAGTTTCGGGCAGACCTACAATGAGCAGTTCTTC.

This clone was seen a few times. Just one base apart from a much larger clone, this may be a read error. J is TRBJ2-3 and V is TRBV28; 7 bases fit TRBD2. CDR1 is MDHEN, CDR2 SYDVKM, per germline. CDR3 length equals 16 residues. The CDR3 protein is CASMGGGRPSTDMQYF. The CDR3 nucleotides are TGTGCCAGCATGGGGGGGGGACGCCCTAGCACAGATATGCAGTATTTT.

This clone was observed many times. For the CDR3, the DNA is TGTGCCAGTAGTATAACCACTCGACAGCCCGGGGATCTTTCCCAGCATTTT. This codes for CASSITTRQPGDLSQHF. The chain links TRBV19 to TRBJ1-5; maybe TRBD1 (5 bases). The CDR3 is made up of 17 amino acids. V was clipped by 2 bases and J by 11 bases, with 25 bases between them. Germline CDR1 LNHDA, CDR2 SQIVND (reference sequence).

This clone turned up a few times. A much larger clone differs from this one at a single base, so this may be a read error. In DNA form, the CDR3 reads TGTGCCAGCAGGCGGAGGTCTCAGGGGACCCAGTACTTC. Translating gives CASRRRSQGTQYF. The genes are TRBV12-3 or TRBV12-4 and TRBJ2-5, with D tentatively TRBD1 or TRBD2 (5 bases each). Trimming pared 6 bases from V and 7 bases from J, leaving 15 bases between. This CDR3 is 13 amino acids long.

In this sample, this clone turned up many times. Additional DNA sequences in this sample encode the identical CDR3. CDR3 bases: TGTGCCAGCAGAAATCAGGGGTTCACCGGGGAGCTGTTTTTT. Its translation: CASRNQGFTGELFF. The V gene is TRBV6-2 or TRBV6-3, the J gene TRBJ2-2; a possible D gene is TRBD1 (6 bases). The CDR3 loop spans 14 amino acids. The ends were cut back, 6 bases at V and 4 bases at J, with 12 bases in the middle. Germline-derived CDR1 and CDR2 are MNHEY and SVGEGT.